The clone carrying this T cell receptor (beta chain) was detected once. Its matching antigen is unknown. This record comes from a study of cytomegalovirus exposure and HLA in healthy donors. Findings and caveats of the study: As was reported, the classifier diagnosed cytomegalovirus status with high specificity and sensitivity. Under in vitro conditions, a few CMV-associated chains were confirmed as specific for CMV antigens.

Measured with immunoSEQ multiplex PCR; TCRdb has only the in-frame clones, and not every one. The sample yields about 170,000 clones, around nine tenths seen once. CDR3 length equals 14 residues. Trimming removed 0 bases from V and 11 bases from J, with 14 bases in between. CDR1 is MNHEY, CDR2 SVGAGI, per germline. Sequenced input: PBMCs. This clonotype was obtained from a man younger than 30 in good health and CMV-seropositive. J is TRBJ1-5 and V is TRBV6-5; D gene ambiguous. The CDR3 loop reads CASSYSTGEGSQHF. CDR3 nucleotide sequence: TGTGCCAGCAGTTACTCGACCGGGGAAGGCTCCCAGCATTTT.